A selection of T cell receptor beta chains follows, all from one sample in a study of blood T cell repertoires in COVID-19. Assay: immunoSEQ multiplex PCR; the TCRdb copy retains only in-frame clones and omits some. This table has about 97,000 clones, more than 75% appearing once. Sequencing was performed on peripheral blood. The receptor source for this set is a man aged 55-75 years with active or convalescent COVID-19. CDR3s include the opening cysteine and the closing phenylalanine or tryptophan. The D gene is left open where the match is weak. A row's size may be missing; if present it is once, few, many or a size class.

abundance	len	d_gene	j_gene	v_gene	CDR3aa	CDR3nt
NA	16	NA	TRBJ1-1	TRBV18	CASSPRAGPQNTEAFF	TGTGCCAGCTCACCACGGGCGGGGCCCCAGAACACTGAAGCTTTCTTT
NA	13	NA	TRBJ1-2	TRBV28	CASRFPGNYGYTF	TGTGCCAGCAGATTTCCCGGGAACTATGGCTACACCTTC
NA	14	NA	TRBJ1-4	TRBV7-8	CASSLNAGREKLFF	TGTGCCAGCAGCTTAAATGCAGGGCGTGAAAAACTGTTTTTT
once	17	TRBD2	TRBJ2-2	TRBV19	CASSTLGLAGRTGELFF	TGTGCCAGTAGTACCCTAGGACTAGCGGGAAGAACCGGGGAGCTGTTTTTT
NA	15	NA	TRBJ1-4	TRBV7-8	CASSLRTVKGEKLFF	TGTGCCAGCAGCTTAAGGACAGTCAAGGGAGAAAAACTGTTTTTT
once	16	TRBD1	TRBJ2-2	TRBV2	CASARTGTVGAGELFF	TGTGCCAGCGCCCGAACCGGGACAGTCGGGGCCGGGGAGCTGTTTTTT
once	14	TRBD1	TRBJ2-3	TRBV2	CASIGGMGTDTQYF	TGTGCCAGCATAGGGGGCATGGGCACAGATACGCAGTATTTT
NA	13	NA	TRBJ2-7	TRBV6-2/TRBV6-3	CASSHGVSYEQYF	TGTGCCAGCAGTCACGGGGTTTCCTACGAGCAGTACTTC
NA	13	NA	TRBJ1-3	TRBV6-4	CASSPGHGNTIYF	TGTGCCAGCAGCCCGGGACACGGAAACACCATATATTTT
few	16	TRBD1	TRBJ2-3	TRBV3-1/TRBV3-2	CASTLQRGQGVNTQYF	TGTGCCAGCACTCTCCAGAGGGGACAGGGAGTTAATACGCAGTATTTT
NA	16	TRBD2	TRBJ2-1	TRBV5-5	CASSLPASGRLDEQFF	TGTGCCAGCAGCTTGCCGGCTAGCGGGAGGTTAGATGAGCAGTTCTTC
NA	15	NA	TRBJ1-2	TRBV6-5	CASSLPGRPDYGYTF	TGTGCCAGCAGTCTTCCGGGAAGGCCTGACTATGGCTACACCTTC
NA	15	NA	TRBJ1-2	TRBV6-2/TRBV6-3	CASSYPTARIYGYTF	TGTGCCAGCAGTTACCCGACAGCTCGCATCTATGGCTACACCTTC
few	14	NA	TRBJ2-1	TRBV12-2	CASRFGAGLNEQFF	TGTGCAAGTCGCTTCGGCGCGGGGTTGAATGAGCAGTTCTTC
NA	13	NA	TRBJ1-1	TRBV3-1/TRBV3-2	CASRSGENTEAFF	TGTGCCAGCAGGAGCGGGGAAAACACTGAAGCTTTCTTT
once	14	NA	TRBJ1-3	TRBV5-1	CASSLEGGGNTIYF	TGCGCCAGCAGCTTGGAGGGAGGAGGAAACACCATATATTTT
NA	16	NA	TRBJ2-2	TRBV27	CASSLEGALNTGELFF	TGTGCCAGCAGTTTGGAGGGGGCTCTGAACACCGGGGAGCTGTTTTTT
NA	18	TRBD2	TRBJ2-1	TRBV4-3	CASSQEPNSGRANFEQFF	TGCGCCAGCAGCCAAGAACCCAATAGCGGGAGGGCGAATTTCGAGCAGTTCTTC
once	14	NA	TRBJ2-5	TRBV5-5	CASSWAGPQETQYF	TGTGCCAGCAGCTGGGCGGGCCCCCAAGAGACCCAGTACTTC
few	15	TRBD2	TRBJ2-1	TRBV18	CASSPSSGRGGEQFF	TGTGCCAGCTCACCATCTAGCGGGAGGGGCGGGGAGCAGTTCTTC
NA	14	NA	TRBJ1-3	TRBV5-1	CASSLAGTGNTIYF	TGCGCCAGCAGCTTGGCAGGGACTGGAAACACCATATATTTT
NA	13	NA	TRBJ2-7	TRBV20-1	CSASGGGAYEQYF	TGCAGTGCTAGTGGCGGGGGCGCCTACGAGCAGTACTTC
NA	14	NA	TRBJ1-3	TRBV5-1	CASSIPGAGNTIYF	TGCGCCAGCAGCATTCCCGGGGCTGGAAACACCATATATTTT
few	14	NA	TRBJ1-4	TRBV5-1	CASSLERGNEKLFF	TGCGCCAGCAGCTTGGAAAGGGGGAATGAAAAACTGTTTTTT
NA	15	TRBD2	TRBJ2-5	TRBV11-3	CASSFSGLAGETQYF	TGTGCCAGCAGCTTCTCAGGACTAGCGGGAGAGACCCAGTACTTC
NA	13	NA	TRBJ1-2	TRBV5-1	CASSQDRLGGYTF	TGCGCCAGCAGCCAAGACCGACTCGGCGGCTACACCTTC
few	16	TRBD2	TRBJ2-2	TRBV11-3	CASSPWTSGNTGELFF	TGTGCCAGCAGCCCCTGGACTAGCGGTAACACCGGGGAGCTGTTTTTT
NA	14	NA	TRBJ2-5	TRBV6-2/TRBV6-3	CASSYPGLQETQYF	TGTGCCAGCAGTTACCCGGGATTGCAAGAGACCCAGTACTTC
NA	16	NA	TRBJ1-2	TRBV7-9	CASSPDRGQSSYGYTF	TGTGCCAGCAGCCCCGACCGAGGTCAATCTAGCTATGGCTACACCTTC
NA	16	NA	TRBJ1-3	TRBV28	CASMVGRKNSGNTIYF	TGTGCCAGCATGGTCGGCAGGAAAAACTCTGGAAACACCATATATTTT
few	12	NA	TRBJ2-7	TRBV2	CASSDSSYEQYF	TGTGCCAGCAGTGACAGCTCCTACGAGCAGTACTTC
NA	16	NA	TRBJ2-2	TRBV5-1	CASSLAPTRNTGELFF	TGCGCCAGCAGCTTGGCCCCCACACGGAACACCGGGGAGCTGTTTTTT
NA	16	TRBD1	TRBJ1-5	TRBV12-5	CASGSPGTGFNQPQHF	TGTGCTAGTGGCTCCCCCGGGACAGGATTCAATCAGCCCCAGCATTTT
few	16	TRBD1	TRBJ2-2	TRBV6-5	CASSYLGTANTGELFF	TGTGCCAGCAGTTATCTCGGGACAGCGAACACCGGGGAGCTGTTTTTT
NA	15	TRBD1	TRBJ1-4	TRBV3-1/TRBV3-2	CASSESGTGDEKLFF	TGTGCCAGCAGCGAATCCGGGACAGGAGATGAAAAACTGTTTTTT
NA	15	TRBD2	TRBJ2-3	TRBV18	CASSRTSGSTDTQYF	TGTGCCAGCTCACGCACTAGCGGGAGTACAGATACGCAGTATTTT
NA	15	NA	TRBJ2-1	TRBV27	CASSLGQFSYNEQFF	TGTGCCAGCAGTTTAGGACAGTTTTCCTACAATGAGCAGTTCTTC
NA	15	NA	TRBJ2-7	TRBV28	CASSGQQLSAYEQYF	TGTGCCAGCTCTGGACAGCAACTATCCGCCTACGAGCAGTACTTC
few	15	TRBD2	TRBJ2-3	TRBV5-4	CASAGFSGSGDTQYF	TGTGCCAGCGCAGGATTTAGCGGGAGCGGAGATACGCAGTATTTT
few	16	NA	TRBJ2-2	TRBV19	CASRSGGGRNTGELFF	TGTGCCAGTAGATCTGGAGGGGGCCGGAACACCGGGGAGCTGTTTTTT
NA	11	NA	TRBJ1-1	TRBV6-5	CASTPTAEAFF	TGTGCCAGCACCCCGACAGCTGAAGCTTTCTTT
once	15	TRBD1	TRBJ1-4	TRBV7-9	CASSFQTGGREKLFF	TGTGCCAGCAGCTTCCAGACAGGGGGAAGGGAAAAACTGTTTTTT
NA	16	TRBD1	TRBJ1-3	TRBV6-6	CASNGRDRGPGNTIYF	TGTGCCAGCAACGGCCGGGACAGGGGACCTGGAAACACCATATATTTT